Listed below are T cell receptor beta chains from one sample, sequenced in a study of shared clonotypes between healthy human individuals. Measured with immunoSEQ multiplex PCR; TCRdb has only the in-frame clones, and not every one. Among 850,000 to 1,200,000 clones listed, 70% to 80% were seen once. Sequencing input: memory CD4+ T cells sorted from blood. The receptors stem from a man younger than 35 in good health. Both conserved end residues are part of each CDR3. Clone size is shown for a subset of rows, as once, few, many or a class of expanded clone.

v_call | clone_size | cdr3_aa
TRBV7-3 | once | CASSLEATSTDTQYF
TRBV30 | - | CAWGPPPGANVLTF
TRBV19 | many | CATPGGRKSIVNGYTF
TRBV6-5 | - | CASQKGGSQETQYF
TRBV23-1 | - | CASSHKPGPFSYEQYF
TRBV6-1 | - | CASRFGDSRTGELFF
TRBV6-5 | few | CASSPAGANVYGYTF
TRBV5-1 | - | CASSEVAIDTQYF
TRBV4-3 | - | CASSPVGRGEETQYF
TRBV7-2 | many | CASSSDRGWDYGYTF
TRBV7-8 | once | CASTAPNGELFF
TRBV7-2 | - | CASSLPGQRNYGYTF
TRBV7-8 | once | CASSFNTGPNIQYF
TRBV7-2 | - | CASSPGRDRVHYGYTF
TRBV30 | few | CAWSGQPLEQYF
TRBV6-5 | - | CASSYGGRHTEAFF
TRBV30 | - | CAWNLEGSSPLHF
TRBV27 | - | CASSFRGGGNSGNTIYF
TRBV10-3 | - | CAISESGGKETQYF
TRBV27 | - | CASSSFSLPSLAAAMSYEQYF
TRBV5-4 | many | CASSLATAKANYGYTF
TRBV6-1 | - | CASRSTAGGELFF
TRBV5-1 | - | CASSRGQGGYEQYF
TRBV11-1 | - | CASSLAFWDNEQFF
TRBV7-9 | - | CASSFGTGVNSPLHF
TRBV25-1 | few | CASSLPRGDSTKNIQYF
TRBV10-3 | - | CAISAGGDTGELFF
TRBV5-4 | - | CASSPRTGGYEQYF
TRBV19 | once | CASRRDRTNEQFF